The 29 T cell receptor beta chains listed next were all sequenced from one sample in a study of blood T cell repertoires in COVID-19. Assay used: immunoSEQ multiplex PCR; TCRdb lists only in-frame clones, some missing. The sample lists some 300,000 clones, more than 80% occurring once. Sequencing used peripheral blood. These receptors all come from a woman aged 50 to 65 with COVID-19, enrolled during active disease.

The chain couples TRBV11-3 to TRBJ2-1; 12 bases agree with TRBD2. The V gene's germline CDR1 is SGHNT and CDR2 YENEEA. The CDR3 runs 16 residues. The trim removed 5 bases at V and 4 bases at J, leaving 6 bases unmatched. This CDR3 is CASSLGTSGWYNEQFF. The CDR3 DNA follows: TGTGCCAGCAGCCTAGGGACTAGCGGGTGGTACAATGAGCAGTTCTTC.

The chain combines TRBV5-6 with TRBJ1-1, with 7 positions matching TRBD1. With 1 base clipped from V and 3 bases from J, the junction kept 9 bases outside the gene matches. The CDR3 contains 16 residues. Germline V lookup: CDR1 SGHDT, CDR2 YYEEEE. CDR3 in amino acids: CASSLTGATRDTEAFF. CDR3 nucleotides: TGTGCCAGCAGCTTGACAGGGGCTACCAGGGACACTGAAGCTTTCTTT.

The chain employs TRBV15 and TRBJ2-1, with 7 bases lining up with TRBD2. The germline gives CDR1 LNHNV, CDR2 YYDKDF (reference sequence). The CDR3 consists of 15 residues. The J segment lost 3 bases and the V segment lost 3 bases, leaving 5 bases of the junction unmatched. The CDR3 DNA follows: TGTGCCACCAGCAGCCCGGGACTAAGCTACAATGAGCAGTTCTTC. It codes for CATSSPGLSYNEQFF.

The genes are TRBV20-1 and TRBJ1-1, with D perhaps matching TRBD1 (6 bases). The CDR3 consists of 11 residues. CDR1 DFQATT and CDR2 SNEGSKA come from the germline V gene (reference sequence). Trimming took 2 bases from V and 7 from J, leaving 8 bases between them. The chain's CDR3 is CSARQGSEAFF. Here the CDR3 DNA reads TGCAGTGCTAGACAGGGGAGTGAAGCTTTCTTT.

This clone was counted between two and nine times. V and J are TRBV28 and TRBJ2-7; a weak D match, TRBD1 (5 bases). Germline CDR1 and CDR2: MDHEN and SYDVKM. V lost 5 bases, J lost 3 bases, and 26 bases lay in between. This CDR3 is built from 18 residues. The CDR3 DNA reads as TGTGCCAGCAGTCCCCAGGGATCCTCCACGTTAGTGAGCTACGAGCAGTACTTC. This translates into CASSPQGSSTLVSYEQYF.

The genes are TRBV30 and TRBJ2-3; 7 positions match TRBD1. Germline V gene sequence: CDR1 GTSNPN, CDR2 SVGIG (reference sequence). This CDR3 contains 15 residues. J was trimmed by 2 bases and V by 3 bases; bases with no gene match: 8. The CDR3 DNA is TGTGCCTGGAGCGGAACCGGGACAGTCACAGATACGCAGTATTTT. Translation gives CAWSGTGTVTDTQYF.

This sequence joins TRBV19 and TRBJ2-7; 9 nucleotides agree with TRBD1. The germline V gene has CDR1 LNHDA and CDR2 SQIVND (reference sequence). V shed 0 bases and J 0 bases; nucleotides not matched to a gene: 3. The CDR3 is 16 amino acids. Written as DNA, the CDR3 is TGTGCCAGTAGTATAGAGGGGACAGGGAGCTCCTACGAGCAGTACTTC. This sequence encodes CASSIEGTGSSYEQYF.

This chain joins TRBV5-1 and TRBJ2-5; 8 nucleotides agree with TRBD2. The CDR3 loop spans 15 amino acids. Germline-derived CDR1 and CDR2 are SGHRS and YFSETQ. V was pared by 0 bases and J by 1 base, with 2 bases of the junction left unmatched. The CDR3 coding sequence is TGCGCCAGCAGCTTGGGACTAGCGAGCCAAGAGACCCAGTACTTC. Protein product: CASSLGLASQETQYF.

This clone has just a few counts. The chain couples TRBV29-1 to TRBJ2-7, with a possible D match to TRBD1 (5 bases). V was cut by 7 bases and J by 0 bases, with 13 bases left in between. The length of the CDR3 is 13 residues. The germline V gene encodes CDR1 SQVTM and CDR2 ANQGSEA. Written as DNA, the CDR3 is TGCAGCGCGTCCTCCAGGGACTCCTACGAGCAGTACTTC. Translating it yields CSASSRDSYEQYF.

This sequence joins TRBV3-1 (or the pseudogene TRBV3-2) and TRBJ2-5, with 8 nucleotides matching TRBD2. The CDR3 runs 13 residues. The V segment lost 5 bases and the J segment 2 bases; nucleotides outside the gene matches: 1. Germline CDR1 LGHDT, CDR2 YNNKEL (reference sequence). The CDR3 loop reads CASSVAGQETQYF. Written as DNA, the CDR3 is TGTGCCAGCAGCGTAGCGGGGCAAGAGACCCAGTACTTC.

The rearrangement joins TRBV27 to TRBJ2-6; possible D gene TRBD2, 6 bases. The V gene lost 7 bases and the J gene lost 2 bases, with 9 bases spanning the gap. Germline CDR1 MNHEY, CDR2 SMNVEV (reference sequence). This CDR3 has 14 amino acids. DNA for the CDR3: TGTGCCAGCAAGGAGGGGACTGGGGCCAACGTCCTGACTTTC. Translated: CASKEGTGANVLTF. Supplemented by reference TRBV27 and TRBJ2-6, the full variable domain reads EAQVTQNPRYLITVTGKKLTVTCSQNMNHEYMSWYRQDPGLGLRQIYYSMNVEVTDKGDVPEGYKVSRKEKRNFPLILESPSPNQTSLYFCASKEGTGANVLTFGAGSRLTVL.

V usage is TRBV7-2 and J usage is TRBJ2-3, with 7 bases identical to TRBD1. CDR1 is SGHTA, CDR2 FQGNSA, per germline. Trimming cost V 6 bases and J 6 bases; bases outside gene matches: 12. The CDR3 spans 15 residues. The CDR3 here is CASSRPGQSSDTQYF. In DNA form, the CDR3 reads TGTGCCAGCAGTAGACCGGGACAGTCGTCCGATACGCAGTATTTT.

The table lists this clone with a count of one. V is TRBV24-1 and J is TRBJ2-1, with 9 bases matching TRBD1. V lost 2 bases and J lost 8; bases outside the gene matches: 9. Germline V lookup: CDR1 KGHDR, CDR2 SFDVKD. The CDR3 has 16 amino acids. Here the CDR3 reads CATSDSRTGVRDEQFF. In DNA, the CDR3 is TGTGCCACCAGTGATTCTAGGACAGGGGTTAGGGATGAGCAGTTCTTC.

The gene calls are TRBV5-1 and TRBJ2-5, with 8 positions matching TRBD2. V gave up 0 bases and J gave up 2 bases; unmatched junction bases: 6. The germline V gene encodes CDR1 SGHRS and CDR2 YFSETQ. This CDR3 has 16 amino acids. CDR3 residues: CASSLGLAGRQETQYF. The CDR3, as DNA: TGCGCCAGCAGCTTGGGTCTAGCGGGTAGACAAGAGACCCAGTACTTC.

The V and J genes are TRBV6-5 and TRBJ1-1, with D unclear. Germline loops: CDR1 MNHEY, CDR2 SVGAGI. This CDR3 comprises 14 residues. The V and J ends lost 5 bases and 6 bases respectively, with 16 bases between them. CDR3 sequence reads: CASSPGKLRAEAFF. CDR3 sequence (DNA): TGTGCCAGCAGTCCGGGGAAATTAAGGGCTGAAGCTTTCTTT.

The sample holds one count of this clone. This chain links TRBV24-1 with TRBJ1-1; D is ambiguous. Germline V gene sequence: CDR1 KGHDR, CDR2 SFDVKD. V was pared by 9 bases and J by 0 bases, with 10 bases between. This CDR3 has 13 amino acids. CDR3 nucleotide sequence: TGTGCCACCCAGAAGAACCTGAACACTGAAGCTTTCTTT. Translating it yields CATQKNLNTEAFF.

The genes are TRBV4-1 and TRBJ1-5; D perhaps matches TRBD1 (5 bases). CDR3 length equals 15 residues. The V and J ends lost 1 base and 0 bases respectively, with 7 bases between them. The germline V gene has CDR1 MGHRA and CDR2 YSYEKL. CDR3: CASSQAGYSNQPQHF. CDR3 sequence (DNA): TGCGCCAGCAGCCAAGCAGGGTATAGCAATCAGCCCCAGCATTTT.

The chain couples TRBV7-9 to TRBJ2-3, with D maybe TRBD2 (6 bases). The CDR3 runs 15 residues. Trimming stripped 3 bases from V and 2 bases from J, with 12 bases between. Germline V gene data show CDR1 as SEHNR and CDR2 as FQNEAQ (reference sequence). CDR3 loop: CASSFRLGSTDTQYF. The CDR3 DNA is TGTGCCAGCAGCTTTAGACTAGGATCCACAGATACGCAGTATTTT.

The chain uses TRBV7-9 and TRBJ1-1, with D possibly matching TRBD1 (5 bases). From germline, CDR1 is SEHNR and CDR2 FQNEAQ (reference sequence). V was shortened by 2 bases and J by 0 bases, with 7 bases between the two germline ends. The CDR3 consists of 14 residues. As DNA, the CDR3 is TGTGCCAGCAGCTTATGGGGGGTGAACACTGAAGCTTTCTTT. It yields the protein CASSLWGVNTEAFF.

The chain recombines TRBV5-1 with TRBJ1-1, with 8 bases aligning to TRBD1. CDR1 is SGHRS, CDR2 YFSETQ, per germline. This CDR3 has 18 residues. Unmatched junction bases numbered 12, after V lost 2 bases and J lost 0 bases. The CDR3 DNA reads TGCGCCAGCAGCTTTCCCGACAGGGGACGTGGATTGAACACTGAAGCTTTCTTT. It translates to CASSFPDRGRGLNTEAFF.

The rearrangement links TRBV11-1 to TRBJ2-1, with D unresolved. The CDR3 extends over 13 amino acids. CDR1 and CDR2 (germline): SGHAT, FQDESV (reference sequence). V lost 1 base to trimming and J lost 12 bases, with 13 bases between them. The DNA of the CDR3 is TGTGCCAGCAGCTTAGATCGCGTCGATTGGCAGTTCTTC. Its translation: CASSLDRVDWQFF.

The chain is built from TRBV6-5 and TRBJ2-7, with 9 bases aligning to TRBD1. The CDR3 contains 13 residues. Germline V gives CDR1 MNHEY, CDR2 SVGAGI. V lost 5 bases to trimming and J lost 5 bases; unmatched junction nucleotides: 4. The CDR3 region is CASSRQGDDEQYF. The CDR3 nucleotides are TGTGCCAGCAGTCGACAGGGGGATGACGAGCAGTACTTC.

The DNA of the CDR3 is TGTGCCAGCAGCCTCCTAGGACTAGCGGGAGTAGTAGATACGCAGTATTTT. Its protein product is CASSLLGLAGVVDTQYF. The J gene is TRBJ2-3, the V gene TRBV7-2, with 13 bases matching TRBD2. The J segment lost 5 bases and the V segment lost 5 bases, leaving 10 bases of the junction unmatched. CDR3 size: 17 residues. Germline V CDR1 and CDR2: SGHTA, FQGNSA.

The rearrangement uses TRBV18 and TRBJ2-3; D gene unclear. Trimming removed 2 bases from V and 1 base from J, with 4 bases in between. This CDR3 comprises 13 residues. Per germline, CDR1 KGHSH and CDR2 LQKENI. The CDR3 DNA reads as TGTGCCAGCTCACCATCGGGCACAGATACGCAGTATTTT. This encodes CASSPSGTDTQYF. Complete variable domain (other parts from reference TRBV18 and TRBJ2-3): NAGVMQNPRHLVRRRGQEARLRCSPMKGHSHVYWYRQLPEEGLKFMVYLQKENIIDESGMPKERFSAEFPKEGPSILRIQQVVRGDSAAYFCASSPSGTDTQYFGPGTRLTVL.

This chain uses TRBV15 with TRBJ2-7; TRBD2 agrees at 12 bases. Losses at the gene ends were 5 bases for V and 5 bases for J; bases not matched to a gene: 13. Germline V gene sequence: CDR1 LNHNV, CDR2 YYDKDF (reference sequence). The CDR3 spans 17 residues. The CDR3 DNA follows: TGTGCCACCAGCCGCGCCCTACTAGCGGGAGGCGGACACGAGCAGTACTTC. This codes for CATSRALLAGGGHEQYF.

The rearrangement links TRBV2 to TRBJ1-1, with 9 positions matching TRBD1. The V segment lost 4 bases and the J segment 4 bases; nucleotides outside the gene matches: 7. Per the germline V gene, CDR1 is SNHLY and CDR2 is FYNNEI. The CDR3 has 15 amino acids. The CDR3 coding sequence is TGTGCCAGCAGTGGTGGGACAGGGATTCGCACTGAAGCTTTCTTT. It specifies CASSGGTGIRTEAFF.

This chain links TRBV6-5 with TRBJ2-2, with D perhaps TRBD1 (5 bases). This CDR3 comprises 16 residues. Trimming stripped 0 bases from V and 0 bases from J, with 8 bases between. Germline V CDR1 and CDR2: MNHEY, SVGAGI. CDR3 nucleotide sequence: TGTGCCAGCAGTTACTCGAGACAGACGAACACCGGGGAGCTGTTTTTT. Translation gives CASSYSRQTNTGELFF.

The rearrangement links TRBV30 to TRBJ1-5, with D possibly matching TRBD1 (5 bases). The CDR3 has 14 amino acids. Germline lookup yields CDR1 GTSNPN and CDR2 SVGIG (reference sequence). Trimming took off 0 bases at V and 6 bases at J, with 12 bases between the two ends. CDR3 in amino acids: CAWSVLRGSQPQHF. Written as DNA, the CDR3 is TGTGCCTGGAGTGTTTTAAGGGGAAGTCAGCCCCAGCATTTT.

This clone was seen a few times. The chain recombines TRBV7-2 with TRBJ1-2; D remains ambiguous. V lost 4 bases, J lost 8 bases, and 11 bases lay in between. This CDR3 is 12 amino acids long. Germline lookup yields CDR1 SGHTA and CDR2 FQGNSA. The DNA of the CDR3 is TGTGCCAGCAGCTCCTCAATGAGGGGCTACACCTTC. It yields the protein CASSSSMRGYTF.